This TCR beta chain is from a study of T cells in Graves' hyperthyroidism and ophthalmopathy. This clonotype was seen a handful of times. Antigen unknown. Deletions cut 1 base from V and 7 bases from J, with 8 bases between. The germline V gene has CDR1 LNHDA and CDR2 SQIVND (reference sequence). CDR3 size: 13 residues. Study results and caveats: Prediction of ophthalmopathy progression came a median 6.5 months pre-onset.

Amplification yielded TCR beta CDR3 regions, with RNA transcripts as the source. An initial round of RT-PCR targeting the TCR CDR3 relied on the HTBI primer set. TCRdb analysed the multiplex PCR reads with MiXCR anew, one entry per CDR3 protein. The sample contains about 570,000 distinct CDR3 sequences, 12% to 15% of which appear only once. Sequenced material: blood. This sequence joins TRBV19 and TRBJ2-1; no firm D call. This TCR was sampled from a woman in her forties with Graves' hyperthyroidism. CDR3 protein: CASSIVGANEQFF. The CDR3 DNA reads TGTGCCAGTAGTATAGTCGGAGCTAATGAGCAGTTCTTC.